The clone carrying this T cell receptor beta chain was detected ten times or more. Its specificity is not known. Conversion of TCR transcripts into cDNA relied on 5'RACE template switching, which added a universal primer site and UMIs. MiXCR was run by TCRdb on the 5' RACE reads, yielding one entry per CDR3 protein. The sample shows around 530,000 distinct CDR3 sequences, roughly 17% of them seen only once. Trimming took 5 bases from V and 1 from J; bases not matched to a gene: 4. The V gene's germline CDR1 is MNHEY and CDR2 SVGAGI. The CDR3 runs to 14 residues. The sample comes from a study of T cells after yellow fever vaccination. Study-wide points: Re-detected after boosting: most primary clones, 96% of CD4 and over 80% of CD8.

This material consisted of PBMCs, taken less than 6 days after the first yellow fever vaccination. The sequence derives from a man aged 18 to 29 who received the YFV17D yellow fever vaccine. This rearrangement joins TRBV6-5 to TRBJ2-5; TRBD2 matches at 7 bases. CDR3 sequence reads: CASSQSSGQETQYF. The CDR3 DNA reads TGTGCCAGCAGTCAGTCTAGCGGCCAAGAGACCCAGTACTTC.